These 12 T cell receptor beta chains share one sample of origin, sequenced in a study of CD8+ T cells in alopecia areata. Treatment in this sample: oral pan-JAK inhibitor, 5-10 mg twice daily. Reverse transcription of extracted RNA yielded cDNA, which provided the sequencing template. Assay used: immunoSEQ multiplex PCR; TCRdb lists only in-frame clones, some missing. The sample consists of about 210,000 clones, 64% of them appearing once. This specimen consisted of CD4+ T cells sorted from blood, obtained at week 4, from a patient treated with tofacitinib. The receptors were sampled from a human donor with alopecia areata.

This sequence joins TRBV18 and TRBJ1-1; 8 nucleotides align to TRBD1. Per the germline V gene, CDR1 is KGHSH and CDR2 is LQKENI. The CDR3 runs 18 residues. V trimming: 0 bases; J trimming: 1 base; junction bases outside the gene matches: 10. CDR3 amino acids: CASSPPRQGRIGNTEAFF. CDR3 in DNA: TGTGCCAGCTCACCACCCCGACAGGGGAGGATTGGGAACACTGAAGCTTTCTTT.

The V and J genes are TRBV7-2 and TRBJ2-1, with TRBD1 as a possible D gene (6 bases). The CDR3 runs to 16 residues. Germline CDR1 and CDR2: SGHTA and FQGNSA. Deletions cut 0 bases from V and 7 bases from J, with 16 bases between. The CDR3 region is CASSLAGAGVWNEQFF. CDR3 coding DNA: TGTGCCAGCAGCTTAGCGGGGGCAGGGGTCTGGAATGAGCAGTTCTTC.

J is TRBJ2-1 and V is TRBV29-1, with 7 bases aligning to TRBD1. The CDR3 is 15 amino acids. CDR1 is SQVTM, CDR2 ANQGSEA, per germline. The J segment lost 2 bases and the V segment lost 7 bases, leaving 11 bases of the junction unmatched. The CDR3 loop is CSARTAQGTYNEQFF. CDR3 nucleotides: TGCAGCGCCCGTACCGCACAGGGGACCTACAATGAGCAGTTCTTC.

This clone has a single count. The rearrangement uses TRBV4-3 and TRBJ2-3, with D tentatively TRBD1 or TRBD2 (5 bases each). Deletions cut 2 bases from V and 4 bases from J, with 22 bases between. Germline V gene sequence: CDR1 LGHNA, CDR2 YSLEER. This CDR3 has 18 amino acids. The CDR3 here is CASSQTPVDGTGADTQYF. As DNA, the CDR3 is TGCGCCAGCAGCCAAACCCCTGTTGACGGGACCGGAGCAGATACGCAGTATTTT.

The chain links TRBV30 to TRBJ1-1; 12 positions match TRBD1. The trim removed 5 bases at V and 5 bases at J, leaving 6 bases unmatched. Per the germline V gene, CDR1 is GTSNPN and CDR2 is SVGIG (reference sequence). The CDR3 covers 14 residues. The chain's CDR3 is CAWGTGGIRTEAFF. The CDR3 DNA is TGTGCCTGGGGGACAGGGGGCATAAGGACTGAAGCTTTCTTT.

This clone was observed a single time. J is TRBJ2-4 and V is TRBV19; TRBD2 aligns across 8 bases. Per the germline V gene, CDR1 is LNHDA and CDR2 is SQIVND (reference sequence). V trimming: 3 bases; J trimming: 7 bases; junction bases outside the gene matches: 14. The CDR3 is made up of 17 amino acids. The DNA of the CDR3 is TGTGCCAGTAGTATGTACGGTCAAGGACTAGCTTCGAACATTCAGTACTTC. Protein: CASSMYGQGLASNIQYF.

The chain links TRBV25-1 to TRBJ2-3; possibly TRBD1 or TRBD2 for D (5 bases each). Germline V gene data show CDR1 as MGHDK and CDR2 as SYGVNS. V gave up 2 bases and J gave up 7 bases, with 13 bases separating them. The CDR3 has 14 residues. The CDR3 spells CASSETGTKNTQYF. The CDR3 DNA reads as TGTGCCAGCAGTGAAACCGGGACCAAGAATACGCAGTATTTT.

CDR3 region: CASSGGLVKNIQYF. As DNA, the CDR3 is TGTGCCAGCAGTGGTGGGTTGGTAAAAAACATTCAGTACTTC. This rearrangement joins TRBV2 to TRBJ2-4; D not certain. Germline V gene lookup returns CDR1 SNHLY and CDR2 FYNNEI. This CDR3 is built from 14 residues. The ends were cut back, 4 bases at V and 4 bases at J, with 11 bases in the middle.

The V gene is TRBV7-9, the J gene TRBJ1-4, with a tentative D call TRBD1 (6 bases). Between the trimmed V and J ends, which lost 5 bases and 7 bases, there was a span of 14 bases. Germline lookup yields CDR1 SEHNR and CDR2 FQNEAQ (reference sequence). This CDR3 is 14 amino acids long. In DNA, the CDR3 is TGTGCCAGCAGCCTGCGTACAGGGATTGAAAAACTGTTTTTT. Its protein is CASSLRTGIEKLFF.

The CDR3 DNA sequence: TGTGCCAGCAGCCCGACAGCGTCCACAGATACGCAGTATTTT. Protein sequence: CASSPTASTDTQYF. This chain connects TRBV5-6 to TRBJ2-3, with D possibly being TRBD1 (5 bases). The CDR3 has 14 residues. In germline, CDR1 is SGHDT, CDR2 YYEEEE. Trimming shortened V by 4 bases and J by 2 bases, and 11 bases separated the two germline ends.

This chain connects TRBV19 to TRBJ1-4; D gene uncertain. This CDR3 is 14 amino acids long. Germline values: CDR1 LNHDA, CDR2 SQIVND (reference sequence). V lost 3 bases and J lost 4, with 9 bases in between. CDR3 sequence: CASSISGDNEKLFF. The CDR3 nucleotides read TGTGCCAGTAGTATCTCGGGAGATAATGAAAAACTGTTTTTT.

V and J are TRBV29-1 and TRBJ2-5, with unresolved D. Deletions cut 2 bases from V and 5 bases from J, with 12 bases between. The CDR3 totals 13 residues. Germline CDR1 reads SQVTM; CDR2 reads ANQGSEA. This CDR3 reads CSVEKGNDETQYF. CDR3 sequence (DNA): TGCAGCGTTGAAAAGGGAAATGACGAGACCCAGTACTTC.